What follows is one T cell receptor beta chain and its context. The antigen is unknown. Germline V gene data show CDR1 as SGHRS and CDR2 as YFSETQ. The length of the CDR3 is 13 residues. Between the trimmed V and J ends, which lost 4 bases and 2 bases, there was a span of 8 bases. The data are from a study of graft-versus-host responses after intestinal transplantation. At the level of the study: Transplant recipients had multivisceral, liver-intestinal, or isolated intestinal grafts. Recipients uniformly received anti-thymocyte globulin induction, followed by tacrolimus and steroids for around 3 years. The study, taken as a whole, reports: Allografts carried high graft-versus-host to host-versus-graft clonal ratios in patients having graft-donor T cell macrochimerism. Detection of GvH clones occurred in recipient marrow, and some had their first appearance in ileum or blood.

TCRdb's copy holds only in-frame clones and misses some; the assay was immunoSEQ multiplex PCR. In the table there are tens of thousands of clones, more than 70% of which are singletons. This sequence originates from a human donor who received an intestinal transplant. V gene TRBV5-1 combines with J gene TRBJ2-3; no firm D call. Specimen: unstimulated CD8+ T cells sorted from spleen or lymph node cells, collected before intestinal transplant. CDR3 region: CASSTWLTDTQYF. The DNA of the CDR3 is TGCGCCAGCAGCACCTGGCTCACAGATACGCAGTATTTT.